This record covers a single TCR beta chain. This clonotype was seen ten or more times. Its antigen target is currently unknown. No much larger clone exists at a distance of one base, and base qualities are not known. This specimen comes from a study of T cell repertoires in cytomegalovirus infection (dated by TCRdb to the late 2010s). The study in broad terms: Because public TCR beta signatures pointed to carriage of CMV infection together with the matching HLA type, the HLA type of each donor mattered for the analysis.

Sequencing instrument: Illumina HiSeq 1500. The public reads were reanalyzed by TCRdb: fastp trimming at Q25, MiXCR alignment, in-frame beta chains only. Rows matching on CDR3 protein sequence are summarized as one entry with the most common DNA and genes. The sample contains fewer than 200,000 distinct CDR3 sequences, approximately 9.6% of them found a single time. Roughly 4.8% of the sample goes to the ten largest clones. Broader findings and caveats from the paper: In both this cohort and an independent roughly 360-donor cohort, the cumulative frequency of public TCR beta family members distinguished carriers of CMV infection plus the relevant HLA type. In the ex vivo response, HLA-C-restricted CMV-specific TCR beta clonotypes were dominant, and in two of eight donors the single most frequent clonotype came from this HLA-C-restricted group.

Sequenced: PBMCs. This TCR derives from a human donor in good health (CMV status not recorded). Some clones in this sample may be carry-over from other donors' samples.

In nucleotide form, the sequence is TGTGCCAGCAGTGGTCCGGTGATCACGAACACCGGGGAGCTGTTTTTT. This translates into CASSGPVITNTGELFF. The chain uses TRBV6-2 or TRBV6-3 and TRBJ2-2; confidence is insufficient to name the D gene. The CDR1 and CDR2 encoded by the germline V gene are MNHEY and SVGEGT. V gives up 5 bases and J gives up 0 bases, and the segment between their germline ends measures 13 bases. The CDR3 has 16 amino acids, counting the end cysteine and phenylalanine. Only the CDR3 DNA stays, 48 bases, in frame from base 1.